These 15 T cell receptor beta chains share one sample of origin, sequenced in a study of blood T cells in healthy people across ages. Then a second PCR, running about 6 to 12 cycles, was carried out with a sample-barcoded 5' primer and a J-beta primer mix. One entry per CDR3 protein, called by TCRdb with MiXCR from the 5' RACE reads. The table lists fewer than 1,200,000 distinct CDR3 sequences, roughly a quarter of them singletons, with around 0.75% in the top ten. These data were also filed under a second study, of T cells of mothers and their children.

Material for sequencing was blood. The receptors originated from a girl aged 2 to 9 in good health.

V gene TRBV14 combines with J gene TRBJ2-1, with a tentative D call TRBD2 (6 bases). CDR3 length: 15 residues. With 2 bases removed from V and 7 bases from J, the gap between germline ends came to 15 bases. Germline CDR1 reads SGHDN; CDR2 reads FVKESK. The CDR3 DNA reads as TGTGCCAGCAGCCAATTGTCGGGAGAGGGAAATGAGCAGTTCTTC. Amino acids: CASSQLSGEGNEQFF.

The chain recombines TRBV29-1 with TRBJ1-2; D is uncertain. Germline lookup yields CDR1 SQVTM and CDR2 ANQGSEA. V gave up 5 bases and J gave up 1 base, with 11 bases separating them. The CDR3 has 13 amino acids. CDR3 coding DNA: TGCAGCGTTATTCTAGGAGATAACTATGGCTACACCTTC. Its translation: CSVILGDNYGYTF.

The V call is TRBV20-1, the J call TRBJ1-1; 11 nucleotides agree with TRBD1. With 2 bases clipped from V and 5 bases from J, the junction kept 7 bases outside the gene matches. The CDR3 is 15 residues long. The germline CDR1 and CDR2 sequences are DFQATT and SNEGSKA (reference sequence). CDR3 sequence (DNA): TGCAGTGCTAGAAAGAGTGGGACAGGGGGGACTGAAGCTTTCTTT. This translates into CSARKSGTGGTEAFF.

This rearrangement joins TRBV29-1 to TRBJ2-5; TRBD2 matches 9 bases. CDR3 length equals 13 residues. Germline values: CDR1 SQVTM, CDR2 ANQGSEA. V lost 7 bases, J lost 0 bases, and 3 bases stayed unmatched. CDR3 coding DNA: TGCAGCGCCCGACTAGCGGACCAAGAGACCCAGTACTTC. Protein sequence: CSARLADQETQYF.

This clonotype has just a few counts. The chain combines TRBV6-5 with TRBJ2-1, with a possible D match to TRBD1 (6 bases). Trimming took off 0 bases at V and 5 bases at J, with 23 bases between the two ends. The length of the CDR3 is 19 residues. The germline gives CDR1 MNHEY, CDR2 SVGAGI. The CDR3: CASSYSRSPARGANNEQFF. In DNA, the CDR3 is TGTGCCAGCAGTTACTCGAGGAGCCCTGCCAGGGGCGCAAACAATGAGCAGTTCTTC.

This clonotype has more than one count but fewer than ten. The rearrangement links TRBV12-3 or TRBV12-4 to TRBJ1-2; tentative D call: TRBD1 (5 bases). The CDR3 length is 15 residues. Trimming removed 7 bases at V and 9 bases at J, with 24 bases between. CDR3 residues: CASTPPEGPLLSYTF. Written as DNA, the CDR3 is TGTGCCAGCACCCCCCCTGAGGGGCCGCTCTTGAGCTACACCTTC.

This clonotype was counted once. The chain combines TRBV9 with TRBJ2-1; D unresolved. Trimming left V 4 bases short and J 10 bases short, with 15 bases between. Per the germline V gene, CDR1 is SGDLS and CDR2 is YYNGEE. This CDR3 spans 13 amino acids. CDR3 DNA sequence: TGTGCCAGCAGCCCGGGTAGCCCGTACGAGCAGTTCTTC. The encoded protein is CASSPGSPYEQFF.

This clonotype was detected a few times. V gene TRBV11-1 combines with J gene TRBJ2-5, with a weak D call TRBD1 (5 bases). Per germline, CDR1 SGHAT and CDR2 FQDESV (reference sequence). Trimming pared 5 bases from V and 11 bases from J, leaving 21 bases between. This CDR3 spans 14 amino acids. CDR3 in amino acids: CASSIFRTSGEQYF. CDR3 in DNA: TGTGCCAGCAGCATCTTCAGGACAAGTGGAGAGCAGTACTTC.

Here the CDR3 DNA reads TGTGCCAGCAGCTTGCGATTCCGGGGCCCTTCTCGCGTGGGCATTCAGTACTTC. It translates to CASSLRFRGPSRVGIQYF. The V gene is TRBV5-6, the J gene TRBJ2-4; D might be TRBD1 or TRBD2, each matching 5 bases. The CDR3 totals 18 residues. CDR1 and CDR2 from the germline V gene are SGHDT and YYEEEE. Between the trimmed V and J ends, which lost 1 base and 9 bases, there was a span of 26 bases. The full variable domain, rest sourced from reference TRBV5-6 and TRBJ2-4, is DAGVTQSPTHLIKTRGQQVTLRCSPKSGHDTVSWYQQALGQGPQFIFQYYEEEERQRGNFPDRFSGHQFPNYSSELNVNALLLGDSALYLCASSLRFRGPSRVGIQYFGAGTRLSVL.

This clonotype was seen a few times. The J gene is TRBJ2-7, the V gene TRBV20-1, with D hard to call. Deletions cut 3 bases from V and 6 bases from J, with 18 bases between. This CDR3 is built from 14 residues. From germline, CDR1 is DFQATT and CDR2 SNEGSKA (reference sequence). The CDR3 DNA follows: TGCAGTGCTAGGGGTAGAGCCGATATAGTCGAGCAGTACTTC. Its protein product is CSARGRADIVEQYF.

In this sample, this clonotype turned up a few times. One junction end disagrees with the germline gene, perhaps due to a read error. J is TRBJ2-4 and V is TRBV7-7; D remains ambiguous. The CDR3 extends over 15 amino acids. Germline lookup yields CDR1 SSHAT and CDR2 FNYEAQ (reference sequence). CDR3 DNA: TGTGCTAGCAGCTTACGTGGTTACGGAGAAAACATTCAGTACTTC. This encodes CASSLRGYGENIQYF.

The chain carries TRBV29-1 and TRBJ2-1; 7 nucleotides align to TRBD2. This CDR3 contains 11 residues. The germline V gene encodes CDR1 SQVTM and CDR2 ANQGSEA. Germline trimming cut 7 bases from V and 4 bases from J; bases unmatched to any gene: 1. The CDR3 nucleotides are TGCAGCGGACTAGCTTACAATGAGCAGTTCTTC. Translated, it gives CSGLAYNEQFF.

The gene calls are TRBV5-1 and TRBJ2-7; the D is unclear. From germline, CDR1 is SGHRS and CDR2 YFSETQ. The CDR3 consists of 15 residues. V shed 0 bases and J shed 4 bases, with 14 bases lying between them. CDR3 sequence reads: CASSLDRSTGYEQYF. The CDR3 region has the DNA TGCGCCAGCAGCTTGGACCGGAGTACCGGGTACGAGCAGTACTTC.

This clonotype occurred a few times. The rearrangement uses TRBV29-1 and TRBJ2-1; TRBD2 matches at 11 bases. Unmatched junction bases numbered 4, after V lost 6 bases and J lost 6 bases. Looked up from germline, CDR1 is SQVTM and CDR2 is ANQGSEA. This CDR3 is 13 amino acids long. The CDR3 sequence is CSVSSGRANEQFF. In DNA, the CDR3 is TGCAGCGTCAGTAGCGGGAGGGCCAATGAGCAGTTCTTC.

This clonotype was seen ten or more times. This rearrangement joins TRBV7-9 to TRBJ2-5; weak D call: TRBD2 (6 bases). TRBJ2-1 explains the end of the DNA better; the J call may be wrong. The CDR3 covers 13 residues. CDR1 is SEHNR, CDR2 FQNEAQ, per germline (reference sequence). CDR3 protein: CASSLDLANEQFF. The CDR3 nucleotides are TGTGCCAGCAGCTTAGACCTAGCGAATGAGCAGTTCTTC.